The 17 T cell receptor beta chains in this list originate from one sample, sequenced in a study of T-cell memory formation after mild COVID-19. Using its own MiXCR run on the 5' RACE reads, TCRdb lists one record per CDR3 protein. There are approximately 250,000 distinct CDR3 sequences in the sample; approximately 16% occur only once, and 20% to 25% lies in the top ten. Source material: PBMCs or a T cell subset sorted from them (not recorded which). These receptors were obtained from a man aged 18 to 30 who had mild COVID-19 (a few samples of this study predate the infection). Cell type and time point are not known.

This chain links TRBV21-1 with TRBJ2-7; the DNA was not compared with TRBD2, the D call given in the table. TRBV21-1 is a documented pseudogene. This CDR3 is built from 17 residues. DNA for the CDR3: TGTGCCAGCAGCAAACGACCCTCCCGTACCCTCTTGGACGAGCAGTACTTC. Protein: CASSKRPSRTLLDEQYF.

This clonotype has just a few counts. The chain couples TRBV5-1 to TRBJ1-6; D remains unclear. CDR3 length equals 15 residues. The ends were cut back, 3 bases at V and 2 bases at J, with 9 bases in the middle. CDR1 and CDR2 (germline): SGHRS, YFSETQ. CDR3 region: CASSSEGPYNSPLHF. CDR3 DNA sequence: TGCGCCAGCAGCTCGGAAGGGCCCTATAATTCACCCCTCCACTTT.

In this sample, this clonotype turned up a few times. V gene TRBV20-1 combines with J gene TRBJ1-3, with D possibly being TRBD1 (5 bases). Looked up from germline, CDR1 is DFQATT and CDR2 is SNEGSKA (reference sequence). This CDR3 region has 15 residues. V lost 3 bases to trimming and J lost 7 bases, with 19 bases between them. In DNA, the CDR3 is TGCAGTGCTAGGTTAACAGGACCTACGGATAACACCATATATTTT. Translated: CSARLTGPTDNTIYF.

This chain links TRBV28 with TRBJ2-4; D unclear. This CDR3 has 13 amino acids. Germline CDR1 is MDHEN and CDR2 is SYDVKM. Deletions cut 6 bases from V and 9 bases from J, with 15 bases between. This chain's CDR3 is CASSPPGRSIQYF. The DNA for the CDR3 is TGTGCCAGCAGCCCCCCCGGTCGCAGCATTCAGTACTTC.

The rearrangement uses TRBV15 and TRBJ2-1, with D tentatively TRBD1 (6 bases). Germline-derived CDR1 and CDR2 are LNHNV and YYDKDF (reference sequence). Deletions cut 0 bases from V and 10 bases from J, with 19 bases between. The CDR3 length is 16 residues. CDR3 nucleotides: TGTGCCACCAGCAGAGAAGAGACGAGAGTAGGGGGAGAGCAGTTCTTC. Encoded protein: CATSREETRVGGEQFF.

Only a few counts were recorded for this clonotype. V is TRBV9 and J is TRBJ2-2; 8 bases align to TRBD2. This CDR3 comprises 16 residues. The ends lost 0 bases at V and 0 bases at J; junction bases unmatched: 1. CDR1 is SGDLS, CDR2 YYNGEE, per germline. The CDR3 is CASSVDGGANTGELFF. Written as DNA, the CDR3 is TGTGCCAGCAGCGTAGACGGGGGGGCGAACACCGGGGAGCTGTTTTTT.

V and J are TRBV5-1 and TRBJ1-1, with TRBD1 as a possible D gene (5 bases). The CDR3 covers 16 residues. Germline assignment: CDR1 SGHRS and CDR2 YFSETQ. Trimming took 1 base from V and 3 from J, leaving 16 bases between them. The CDR3 spells CASSLLGPLGDTEAFF. The CDR3 DNA reads as TGCGCCAGCAGCTTGTTGGGACCCTTAGGAGACACTGAAGCTTTCTTT.

The chain has TRBV2 and TRBJ1-2; weak D call: TRBD1 (5 bases). CDR1 and CDR2 (germline): SNHLY, FYNNEI. V was pared by 7 bases and J by 4 bases, with 13 bases between. CDR3 length equals 13 residues. CDR3 sequence: CASIEGRAYGYTF. The DNA for the CDR3 is TGTGCCAGCATCGAGGGCAGGGCCTATGGCTACACCTTC. Supplemented by reference TRBV2 and TRBJ1-2, the full variable domain reads EPEVTQTPSHQVTQMGQEVILRCVPISNHLYFYWYRQILGQKVEFLVSFYNNEISEKSEIFDDQFSVERPDGSNFTLKIRSTKLEDSAMYFCASIEGRAYGYTFGSGTRLTVV.

This chain links TRBV28 with TRBJ2-5, with TRBD2 matching over 8 bases. This CDR3 is built from 13 residues. V shed 5 bases and J 3 bases; nucleotides not matched to a gene: 2. Looked up from germline, CDR1 is MDHEN and CDR2 is SYDVKM. CDR3 sequence: CASSRAGEETQYF. CDR3 DNA sequence: TGTGCCAGCAGTAGAGCGGGGGAAGAGACCCAGTACTTC.

The J gene is TRBJ2-1, the V gene TRBV6-1; D unresolved. Germline lookup yields CDR1 MNHNS and CDR2 SASEGT. Trimming shortened V by 2 bases and J by 9 bases, and 14 bases separated the two germline ends. The CDR3 is 14 residues long. CDR3 protein: CASSEQVPSCEQFF. The CDR3 nucleotides are TGTGCCAGCAGTGAACAGGTCCCCTCGTGTGAGCAGTTCTTC.

V usage is TRBV7-2 and J usage is TRBJ2-3; a weak D match, TRBD2 (6 bases). CDR1 SGHTA and CDR2 FQGNSA come from the germline V gene. V gave up 0 bases and J gave up 4 bases, with 8 bases separating them. The CDR3 is made up of 14 amino acids. The CDR3 DNA sequence: TGTGCCAGCAGCTTAGCGGGGAGGTCAGATACGCAGTATTTT. Encoded protein: CASSLAGRSDTQYF.

This clonotype has ten or more counts. This sequence joins TRBV7-2 and TRBJ2-7; D might be TRBD2 (5 bases). This CDR3 is 13 amino acids long. The V end lost 4 bases, the J end lost 7 bases, and 14 bases lay between the germline ends. Germline CDR1 and CDR2: SGHTA and FQGNSA. The CDR3 DNA sequence: TGTGCCAGCAGCTCGCGTCGGGGAAGTGAGCAGTACGTC. This codes for CASSSRRGSEQYV.

The chain has TRBV7-2 and TRBJ2-7, with 7 bases matching TRBD2. Trimming took 1 base from V and 2 from J; bases not matched to a gene: 5. CDR3 length: 15 amino acids. Germline loops: CDR1 SGHTA, CDR2 FQGNSA. Written as DNA, the CDR3 is TGTGCCAGCAGCTTAGATGGCGGGGGTCCCTACGAGCAGTACTTC. It is translated as CASSLDGGGPYEQYF.

CDR3 DNA: TGCGCCAGCAGCCTCCGGACTAGCGGGCCAGGGGAGACCCAGTACTTC. Translation gives CASSLRTSGPGETQYF. The chain combines TRBV4-1 with TRBJ2-5; 11 bases align to TRBD2. From germline, CDR1 is MGHRA and CDR2 YSYEKL. This CDR3 is built from 16 residues. Trimming took 4 bases from V and 5 from J; bases not matched to a gene: 9.

J is TRBJ1-6 and V is TRBV7-2; perhaps TRBD1 as D (5 bases). This CDR3 has 15 amino acids. CDR1 and CDR2 from the germline V gene are SGHTA and FQGNSA. Deletions cut 6 bases from V and 8 bases from J, with 17 bases between. DNA for the CDR3: TGTGCCAGCAGTTCCAGGGATGGCGTTGATTCACCCCTCCACTTT. Encoded protein: CASSSRDGVDSPLHF.

This clonotype was picked up a small number of times. This rearrangement joins TRBV6-5 to TRBJ2-3; D is possibly TRBD1 or TRBD2 (5 bases each). Trimming took 4 bases from V and 3 from J, leaving 14 bases between them. This CDR3 is 15 amino acids long. CDR1 and CDR2 (germline): MNHEY, SVGAGI. CDR3: CASSSEGFGTDTQYF. For the CDR3, the DNA is TGTGCCAGCAGTTCCGAGGGGTTTGGGACAGATACGCAGTATTTT.

The rearrangement joins TRBV21-1 to TRBJ1-6. TRBV21-1 is reported as a pseudogene. This CDR3 region has 20 residues. CDR3 in DNA: TGTGCCAGCAGCAAAACCGCCGAGGGTGCGGGGGACCCCGTAAATTCACCCCTCCACTTT. Translated, it gives CASSKTAEGAGDPVNSPLHF.